The rows below give T cell receptor beta chains drawn from one sample of a study of PD-1 blockade in mismatch repair-deficient tumors. The assay was immunoSEQ multiplex PCR, and TCRdb's table has in-frame clones only and misses some. The repertoire holds approximately 100,000 clones, with 82% as singletons. The specimen was peripheral blood, collected 35 to 37 weeks after starting pembrolizumab. These receptors were collected from an adult with mismatch repair-deficient cancer. The CDR3 runs from the conserved cysteine through the conserved F or W. The D gene is left open where the match is weak. Not all rows give a size; the values are once, few, many and, for expanded clones, a class.

j_call	clone_size	d_call	v_call	cdr3_nt	cdr3_aa
TRBJ2-7	NA	TRBD1	TRBV27	TGTGCCAGCAGTTTATCGATCCAGGGGGATTACGAGCAGTACTTC	CASSLSIQGDYEQYF
TRBJ2-1	NA	TRBD2	TRBV10-3	TGTGCCATCAGTGGGGCGTTGGCGGGAGGGGGGAACAATGAGCAGTTCTTC	CAISGALAGGGNNEQFF
TRBJ1-1	NA	NA	TRBV9	TGTGCCAGCAGCGTAGATCCGAGGGTGAACACTGAAGCTTTCTTT	CASSVDPRVNTEAFF
TRBJ1-1	NA	TRBD1	TRBV5-4	TGTGCCAGCAGCTCTTCTGGGACAGACACTGAAGCTTTCTTT	CASSSSGTDTEAFF
TRBJ1-1	NA	NA	TRBV27	TGTGCCAGCAGTTTATTTGGGTCTGAAGCTTTCTTT	CASSLFGSEAFF
TRBJ2-7	NA	NA	TRBV6-6	TGTGCCAGCAGTTACACTAGGGGACAAAACTACGAGCAGTACTTC	CASSYTRGQNYEQYF
TRBJ2-1	NA	NA	TRBV5-5	TGTGCCAGCAGCGGCCGGGGCCACAATGAGCAGTTCTTC	CASSGRGHNEQFF
TRBJ1-3	NA	TRBD1	TRBV4-1	TGCGCCAGCAGCCAACGAGGACAGGGGTACGGAAACACCATATATTTT	CASSQRGQGYGNTIYF
TRBJ2-5	NA	NA	TRBV7-7	TGTGCTAGCAGCTCCTCGACAAGCCCGGCGGAGACCCAGTACTTC	CASSSSTSPAETQYF
TRBJ1-2	NA	TRBD1	TRBV18	TGTGCCAGCTCACCGGGCGACAGGGGACATGGCTACACCTTC	CASSPGDRGHGYTF
TRBJ1-2	NA	TRBD1	TRBV27	TGTGCCAGCAGTATATCTCCAAAAACAGGGGTAGGCTACACCTTC	CASSISPKTGVGYTF
TRBJ2-1	NA	NA	TRBV9	TGTGCCAGCAGCGTAGAAATTGTGGCAGGCGAGCAGTTCTTC	CASSVEIVAGEQFF
TRBJ2-3	NA	NA	TRBV5-1	TGCGCCAGCAGCTTGGAGGGTCGGAGGGAGGGCACAGATACGCAGTATTTT	CASSLEGRREGTDTQYF
TRBJ1-1	once	NA	TRBV6-5	TGTGCCAGCAGCCGGGGAGGGAGTAATGAAGCTTTCTTT	CASSRGGSNEAFF
TRBJ1-1	NA	TRBD1	TRBV6-4	TGTGCCAGCAGCCGAGACAGGGATAATGGTTTGGCTTTCTTT	CASSRDRDNGLAFF
TRBJ2-1	once	TRBD2	TRBV19	TGTGCCACCAGGCAGCGGGAGGGCCGGAATGAGCAGTTCTTC	CATRQREGRNEQFF
TRBJ2-3	NA	NA	TRBV7-9	TGTGCCAGCAGCCAGACGACCTTCACAGATACGCAGTATTTT	CASSQTTFTDTQYF
TRBJ1-1	NA	TRBD1	TRBV7-9	TGTGCCAGCAGCTTGACAGGGACAGAAGCTTTCTTT	CASSLTGTEAFF
TRBJ1-2	NA	NA	TRBV6-1	TGTGCCAGCAGTGACTACAGTCCTGAGAAATACTATGGCTACACCTTC	CASSDYSPEKYYGYTF
TRBJ1-5	NA	NA	TRBV19	TGTGCCAGTAGTATATTGGAATCAGGTCAGCCCCAGCATTTT	CASSILESGQPQHF
TRBJ2-7	NA	TRBD1	TRBV18	TGTGCCAGCTCAGCAGGGGGCGCGACCGCCTACGAGCAGTACTTC	CASSAGGATAYEQYF
TRBJ1-2	NA	TRBD1	TRBV28	TGTGCCAGCAGTGCGGGACAGCGGGGCTACACCTTC	CASSAGQRGYTF
TRBJ2-5	once	NA	TRBV6-1	TGTGCCAGCAAAAGGGTAACTCTCTCTGGGGAGCAGTACTTC	CASKRVTLSGEQYF
TRBJ2-3	once	TRBD2	TRBV5-1	TGCGCCAGCAGCTTGGCGATCGCGGGAGGGCCTACAGATACGCAGTATTTT	CASSLAIAGGPTDTQYF
TRBJ1-1	NA	NA	TRBV5-6	TGTGCCAGCAGCTTGTGGGGGGCCGGCGGCACTGAAGCTTTCTTT	CASSLWGAGGTEAFF
TRBJ1-1	NA	NA	TRBV6-1	TGTGCCAGCAGTGCTAGATTATCCTGGGACACTGAAGCTTTCTTT	CASSARLSWDTEAFF
TRBJ2-3	NA	TRBD2	TRBV9	TGTGCCAGCAGCGCACAGCCCGGGACTAGCCGGACAGATACGCAGTATTTT	CASSAQPGTSRTDTQYF
TRBJ2-5	NA	TRBD2	TRBV6-6	TGTGCCAGCAGTAAGGCGGGGGGTGAGACCCAGTACTTC	CASSKAGGETQYF
TRBJ1-2	NA	NA	TRBV13	TGTGCCAGCAGCTTAGTCGCCAGGACCTATGGCTACACCTTC	CASSLVARTYGYTF
TRBJ1-5	NA	NA	TRBV6-1	TGTGCCAGCAGTGTAAGGGGCGGACAGCCCCAGCATTTT	CASSVRGGQPQHF